This note documents a single TCR beta chain sequence. This sample stems from a study of control samples from healthy donors and cancer patients. Sequencing was performed with immunoSEQ multiplex PCR; in TCRdb, only in-frame clones are kept and a portion is missing. The sample lists 150,000 or so clones, roughly 92% occurring once. CDR3 length: 16 amino acids. Germline V CDR1 and CDR2: KGHDR, SFDVKD. Trimming cost V 3 bases and J 4 bases; bases outside gene matches: 11. This TCR came from a woman in her twenties or thirties in good health. The chain is built from TRBV24-1 and TRBJ2-7; 7 nucleotides match TRBD2. What was sequenced was blood. The CDR3 region is CATSDLGRGGVYEQYF. Here the CDR3 DNA reads TGTGCCACCAGTGATCTGGGGCGGGGAGGGGTATACGAGCAGTACTTC.